Below are 22 T cell receptor beta chains sequenced from a single sample in a study of blood T cell repertoires in COVID-19. The repertoire was sequenced with immunoSEQ multiplex PCR; TCRdb's copy has only in-frame clones and lacks some. The sample has over 80,000 clones, roughly nine tenths seen once. Sequencing was carried out using peripheral blood. The receptors originated from a man in his sixties with acute or convalescent COVID-19.

This clone was counted once. This chain joins TRBV28 and TRBJ2-4; possibly TRBD2 for D (6 bases). Germline loops: CDR1 MDHEN, CDR2 SYDVKM. The CDR3 totals 15 residues. V was trimmed by 5 bases and J by 3 bases, leaving 14 bases between them. CDR3 loop: CASSLPGDDKNIQYF. The CDR3 DNA reads TGTGCCAGCAGTCTCCCGGGGGACGACAAAAACATTCAGTACTTC.

J is TRBJ1-5 and V is TRBV6-6; D is unclear. This CDR3 has 9 amino acids. From germline, CDR1 is MNHNY and CDR2 SVGAGI (reference sequence). V lost 8 bases to trimming and J lost 7 bases, with 3 bases between them. The CDR3 sequence: CASGQPQHF. For the CDR3, the DNA is TGTGCCAGCGGCCAGCCCCAGCATTTT.

In this sample, this clone turned up once. The chain employs TRBV28 and TRBJ1-2; 8 positions agree with TRBD1. J lost 0 bases, V lost 6 bases, and 6 bases had no gene match. The CDR3 extends over 15 amino acids. Germline values: CDR1 MDHEN, CDR2 SYDVKM. CDR3 loop: CASSPGQAANYGYTF. CDR3 sequence (DNA): TGTGCCAGCAGCCCGGGACAGGCCGCTAACTATGGCTACACCTTC.

V gene TRBV5-5 combines with J gene TRBJ2-7, with TRBD1 matching 12 bases. V shed 5 bases, J shed 6 bases, and the junction held 6 bases outside the gene matches. The CDR3 loop spans 14 amino acids. Germline V CDR1 and CDR2: SGHKS, YYEKEE (reference sequence). The CDR3 reads CASRVGQGASEQYF. The CDR3 DNA is TGTGCCAGCAGGGTGGGACAGGGGGCTTCCGAGCAGTACTTC.

The chain joins TRBV11-2 to TRBJ2-3; D is possibly TRBD2 (5 bases). From germline, CDR1 is SGHAT and CDR2 FQNNGV. CDR3 length: 14 amino acids. Trimming took 2 bases from V and 4 from J, leaving 10 bases between them. For the CDR3, the DNA is TGTGCCAGCAGCTTAACGGGGTTCCCAGATACGCAGTATTTT. Residues: CASSLTGFPDTQYF.

CDR3 sequence (DNA): TGTGCCAGCAGCGTAGCTACGGCAGGGGGCTCACCCCTCCACTTT. It codes for CASSVATAGGSPLHF. The V call is TRBV9, the J call TRBJ1-6; TRBD1 matches 8 bases. This CDR3 region has 15 residues. Germline loops: CDR1 SGDLS, CDR2 YYNGEE. Trimming removed 0 bases from V and 10 bases from J; junction bases left unmatched: 6.

A few counts support this clone. The DNA for the CDR3 is TGTGCCAGCAGCCTGGGACAGGGGGCAAGCTCCTATAATTCACCCCTCCACTTT. It specifies CASSLGQGASSYNSPLHF. This chain uses TRBV5-6 with TRBJ1-6; TRBD1 agrees at 12 bases. From germline, CDR1 is SGHDT and CDR2 YYEEEE. The CDR3 sequence is 18 residues long. V dropped 4 bases and J dropped 0; count of bases not matched to a gene: 5. Together with reference TRBV5-6 and TRBJ1-6, the CDR3 gives the full variable domain: DAGVTQSPTHLIKTRGQQVTLRCSPKSGHDTVSWYQQALGQGPQFIFQYYEEEERQRGNFPDRFSGHQFPNYSSELNVNALLLGDSALYLCASSLGQGASSYNSPLHFGNGTRLTVT.

The count of this clone is one. The chain combines TRBV5-5 with TRBJ1-4; D might be TRBD1 (5 bases). The V gene's germline CDR1 is SGHKS and CDR2 YYEKEE (reference sequence). V lost 1 base to trimming and J lost 3 bases, with 10 bases between them. This CDR3 has 15 amino acids. CDR3 DNA sequence: TGTGCCAGCAGCTTGTATACAGGCTCTAATGAAAAACTGTTTTTT. Translating it yields CASSLYTGSNEKLFF.

The chain couples TRBV4-2 to TRBJ2-2; 9 bases align to TRBD2. The trim removed 2 bases at V and 0 bases at J, leaving 4 bases unmatched. Germline loops: CDR1 LGHNA, CDR2 YNFKEQ. The CDR3 length is 17 residues. Written as DNA, the CDR3 is TGTGCCAGCAGCCAATTTGCTAGCGGGACGAACACCGGGGAGCTGTTTTTT. Translated: CASSQFASGTNTGELFF.

This chain links TRBV18 with TRBJ1-2; 7 positions match TRBD1. Germline CDR1 and CDR2: KGHSH and LQKENI. J was trimmed by 8 bases and V by 6 bases; bases with no gene match: 9. The CDR3 totals 13 residues. As DNA, the CDR3 is TGTGCCAGCTCGCAGGAACAGGGGAACGGCTACACCTTC. Translating it yields CASSQEQGNGYTF.

V is TRBV13 and J is TRBJ2-7; the match to TRBD1 covers 9 bases. The V and J ends lost 5 bases and 3 bases, in that order; junction bases with no gene match: 5. Germline lookup yields CDR1 PRHDT and CDR2 FYEKMQ (reference sequence). The CDR3 loop spans 14 amino acids. CDR3 region: CASSTRDRDYEQYF. The CDR3 DNA is TGTGCCAGCAGCACGCGGGACAGGGACTACGAGCAGTACTTC.

This chain uses TRBV10-3 with TRBJ2-1; D may be TRBD1 (6 bases). Germline assignment: CDR1 ENHRY and CDR2 SYGVKD. Between the trimmed V and J ends, which lost 7 bases and 6 bases, there was a span of 13 bases. The CDR3 loop spans 13 amino acids. CDR3 protein: CAIKDSLGNEQFF. The CDR3 coding sequence is TGTGCCATCAAGGACAGCCTAGGCAATGAGCAGTTCTTC.

This clone was seen once. The V and J genes are TRBV13 and TRBJ2-1; 12 bases align to TRBD2. Germline V gives CDR1 PRHDT, CDR2 FYEKMQ (reference sequence). The CDR3 spans 15 residues. The V gene end was trimmed by 4 bases and the J gene end by 6 bases; junction bases not matched to a gene: 4. The CDR3 sequence is CASSSGLAGINEQFF. DNA of the CDR3: TGTGCCAGCAGCTCCGGACTAGCGGGAATCAATGAGCAGTTCTTC.

The J gene is TRBJ2-6, the V gene TRBV27; D might be TRBD1 (8 bases). Germline values: CDR1 MNHEY, CDR2 SMNVEV (reference sequence). Trimming stripped 5 bases from V and 0 bases from J, with 20 bases between. This CDR3 has 19 amino acids. CDR3 sequence (DNA): TGTGCCAGCAGTCTGCGGGGGTCAGGGGGCAACTCTGGGGCCAACGTCCTGACTTTC. Translation: CASSLRGSGGNSGANVLTF.

The V call is TRBV28, the J call TRBJ1-3, with 7 positions matching TRBD1. The CDR3 is 15 amino acids. Germline trimming cut 8 bases from V and 0 bases from J; bases unmatched to any gene: 7. Germline CDR1 MDHEN, CDR2 SYDVKM. The CDR3 DNA reads TGTGCCAGCTGTGCCGGACAGGACTCTGGAAACACCATATATTTT. As protein: CASCAGQDSGNTIYF.

This rearrangement joins TRBV11-1 to TRBJ2-5; no clear D gene. The CDR3 contains 15 residues. V gave up 5 bases and J gave up 0 bases, with 13 bases separating them. CDR1 is SGHAT, CDR2 FQDESV, per germline (reference sequence). CDR3 in amino acids: CASSPLVSYQETQYF. The CDR3 nucleotides are TGTGCCAGCAGCCCCTTAGTTTCGTACCAAGAGACCCAGTACTTC.

V gene TRBV6-5 combines with J gene TRBJ1-5, with 7 bases matching TRBD1. V was clipped by 2 bases and J by 6 bases; unmatched bases: 4. There are 14 residues in the CDR3. In germline, CDR1 is MNHEY, CDR2 SVGAGI. The CDR3 protein is CASSYGTDGQPQHF. CDR3 bases: TGTGCCAGCAGTTACGGGACAGACGGTCAGCCCCAGCATTTT.

This chain joins TRBV7-8 and TRBJ2-2; 9 bases align to TRBD2. The V segment lost 7 bases and the J segment 5 bases; nucleotides outside the gene matches: 14. This CDR3 is built from 17 residues. The V gene's germline CDR1 is SGHVS and CDR2 FQNEAQ. CDR3 sequence reads: CASINLGREGLTGELFF. The CDR3 nucleotides read TGTGCCAGCATTAACCTGGGGCGGGAGGGCTTAACCGGGGAGCTGTTTTTT.

This chain connects TRBV19 to TRBJ1-5; no reliable D call. Germline-derived CDR1 and CDR2 are LNHDA and SQIVND (reference sequence). The CDR3 runs to 16 residues. Trimming left V 0 bases short and J 2 bases short, with 11 bases between. The CDR3 loop reads CASSIETRRGNQPQHF. CDR3 nucleotides: TGTGCCAGTAGTATAGAAACGAGGAGAGGCAATCAGCCCCAGCATTTT.

The CDR3 region has the DNA TGTGCCAGCATCCCCCCCGGGGCAGATACGCAGTATTTT. The encoded protein is CASIPPGADTQYF. V usage is TRBV27 and J usage is TRBJ2-3; a possible D gene is TRBD2 (5 bases). This CDR3 is 13 amino acids long. Per the germline V gene, CDR1 is MNHEY and CDR2 is SMNVEV (reference sequence). Trimming shortened V by 7 bases and J by 4 bases, and 12 bases separated the two germline ends.

For the CDR3, the DNA is TGTGCCAGCAGTTCCCGGGAGGGCCTAGGTGAGCAGTTCTTC. Its protein is CASSSREGLGEQFF. The gene calls are TRBV6-2 or TRBV6-3 and TRBJ2-1; 8 nucleotides align to TRBD2. V lost 4 bases, J lost 9 bases, and 8 bases stayed unmatched. Germline loops: CDR1 MNHEY, CDR2 SVGEGT. CDR3 length: 14 amino acids.

V gene TRBV6-1 combines with J gene TRBJ1-1, with D possibly being TRBD1 (6 bases). Between the trimmed V and J ends, which lost 2 bases and 10 bases, there was a span of 17 bases. The germline V gene has CDR1 MNHNS and CDR2 SASEGT. CDR3 length: 14 amino acids. CDR3: CASSESHRDKVAFF. CDR3 bases: TGTGCCAGCAGTGAATCACACAGGGATAAAGTAGCTTTCTTT.